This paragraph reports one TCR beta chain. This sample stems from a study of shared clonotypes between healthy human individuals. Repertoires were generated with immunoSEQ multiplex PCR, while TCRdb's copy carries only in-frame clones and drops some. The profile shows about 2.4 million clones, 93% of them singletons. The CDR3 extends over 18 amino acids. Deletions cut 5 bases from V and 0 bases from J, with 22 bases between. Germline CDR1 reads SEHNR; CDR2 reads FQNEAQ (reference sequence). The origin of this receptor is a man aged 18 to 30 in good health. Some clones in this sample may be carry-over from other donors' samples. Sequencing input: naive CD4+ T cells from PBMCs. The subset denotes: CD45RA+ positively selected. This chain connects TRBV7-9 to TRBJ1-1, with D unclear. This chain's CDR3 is CASSQRLREGGMNTEAFF. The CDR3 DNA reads TGTGCCAGCAGCCAACGCCTAAGAGAGGGAGGAATGAACACTGAAGCTTTCTTT.